This T cell receptor beta chain was profiled in a study of post-analysis software for immune sequencing data. At the level of the study: Relapsing-remitting, secondary progressive and progressive-relapsing multiple sclerosis were all included among the disease courses. Study findings and constraints: Multiple sclerosis was associated with a significant reduction in normalized Chao1 diversity relative to controls. Samples from a shared batch, those prepared together, strongly co-clustered by F measure. Roughly 5 TRBV segments (TRBV5-6, TRBV5-1 and TRBV20-1 among them) occurred more frequently in patients than in controls.

With regard to this clonotype: The antigen remains undetermined.

Unique molecular identifiers tagged the TCR beta cDNA libraries. From around 1 to 9.1 million T cells, 500,000 or so cDNA molecules were obtained. TCRdb re-derived calls from the PCR reads in MiXCR, one entry per CDR3 protein. The sample gives 550,000 to 700,000 distinct CDR3 sequences, about 40% of which show up once; under 2% is in the top ten. The CDR3 length is 14 residues. The germline V gene has CDR1 SGHNT and CDR2 YYREEE (reference sequence). The receptor comes from a girl aged 5-17 years with multiple sclerosis. The chain joins TRBV5-4 to TRBJ2-7, with D possibly matching TRBD2 (5 bases). The better agreement between TRBJ2-5 and the DNA end casts doubt on the J call. Input material: blood. This chain's CDR3 is CASTRAVGQETQYF. Here the CDR3 DNA reads TGTGCCAGCACCAGAGCGGTGGGGCAAGAGACCCAGTACTTC.